This passage covers 13 T cell receptor beta chains from one sample sequenced in a study of shared clonotypes between healthy human individuals. Using immunoSEQ multiplex PCR, the repertoire was profiled, and TCRdb retains in-frame clones only, with some absent. The profile shows approximately 2.4 million clones, approximately 96% of them singletons. The sequenced sample was naive CD4+ T cells sorted from blood. Subset: CD45RA+ positively selected. These receptor sequences come from a man between 18 and 35 years old in good health.

The V call is TRBV6-5, the J call TRBJ2-1; TRBD1 agrees at 9 bases. Germline V CDR1 and CDR2: MNHEY, SVGAGI. The CDR3 extends over 15 amino acids. The junction had 12 bases not matched to a gene; V was cut back by 6 bases and J by 9 bases. The CDR3 protein is CASSPYGTGRVEQFF. The CDR3 DNA reads as TGTGCCAGCAGCCCGTATGGGACAGGGAGGGTTGAGCAGTTCTTC.

This rearrangement joins TRBV4-3 to TRBJ1-5; TRBD1 is a possible D gene (5 bases). The V gene lost 2 bases and the J gene lost 7 bases, with 12 bases spanning the gap. Germline V gives CDR1 LGHNA, CDR2 YSLEER. This CDR3 has 14 amino acids. The CDR3 spells CASSQQGSGQPQHF. In nucleotides, the CDR3 is TGCGCCAGCAGCCAACAGGGATCGGGACAGCCCCAGCATTTT.

The rearrangement links TRBV7-2 to TRBJ2-7; D possibly uses TRBD1 or TRBD2 (5 bases each). The CDR3 is 14 amino acids. CDR1 and CDR2 from the germline V gene are SGHTA and FQGNSA. Trimming cost V 6 bases and J 2 bases, with 14 bases left between them. CDR3 residues: CASSPRDPTYEQYF. As DNA, the CDR3 is TGTGCCAGCAGTCCTAGGGACCCCACCTACGAGCAGTACTTC.

The J gene is TRBJ2-2, the V gene TRBV6-6, with D tentatively TRBD1 (6 bases). V was trimmed by 5 bases and J by 7 bases, leaving 17 bases between them. The CDR3 loop spans 15 amino acids. Germline CDR1 and CDR2: MNHNY and SVGAGI (reference sequence). CDR3: CASSLQGIVGGELFF. Here the CDR3 DNA reads TGTGCCAGCAGTCTACAGGGAATTGTAGGCGGGGAGCTGTTTTTT.

V is TRBV11-3 and J is TRBJ2-3; D unclear. V lost 5 bases to trimming and J lost 15 bases, with 21 bases between them. The CDR3 extends over 13 amino acids. The germline CDR1 and CDR2 sequences are SGHNT and YENEEA. The CDR3 DNA reads TGTGCCAGCAGCGTTAGGATACAAGACCCTCCATATTTT. Translated, it gives CASSVRIQDPPYF. Full variable domain (remainder filled in from reference TRBV11-3 and TRBJ2-3): EAGVVQSPRYKIIEKKQPVAFWCNPISGHNTLYWYLQNLGQGPELLIRYENEEAVDDSQLPKDRFSAERLKGVDSTLKIQPAELGDSAVYLCASSVRIQDPPYFGPGTRLTVL.

The gene calls are TRBV4-1 and TRBJ1-1; possible D gene TRBD1, 5 bases. Germline loops: CDR1 MGHRA, CDR2 YSYEKL. V dropped 5 bases and J dropped 2 bases, with 18 bases sitting between them. The CDR3 has 16 amino acids. CDR3 coding DNA: TGCGCCAGCAGCAAAAATATTGGGGACGGTAACACTGAAGCTTTCTTT. The encoded protein is CASSKNIGDGNTEAFF.

The J gene is TRBJ2-7, the V gene TRBV19; unclear D gene. Trimming took 5 bases from V and 3 from J, leaving 11 bases between them. CDR3 length equals 13 residues. Germline V lookup: CDR1 LNHDA, CDR2 SQIVND (reference sequence). The CDR3 DNA reads as TGTGCCAGTAGTTCAAGGCAGAACTACGAGCAGTACTTC. Translated, it gives CASSSRQNYEQYF.

V is TRBV5-1 and J is TRBJ1-1; TRBD1 matches at 10 bases. The CDR3 loop spans 15 amino acids. J was trimmed by 6 bases and V by 2 bases; bases with no gene match: 7. Germline V gene data show CDR1 as SGHRS and CDR2 as YFSETQ. In nucleotides, the CDR3 is TGCGCCAGCAGCTTTAGGACAGGGGGAGGACCTGAAGCTTTCTTT. Amino acid sequence: CASSFRTGGGPEAFF.

This chain connects TRBV5-4 to TRBJ2-1; 9 bases align to TRBD2. Germline loops: CDR1 SGHNT, CDR2 YYREEE (reference sequence). J gave up 8 bases and V 2 bases, and 8 bases lay outside the gene matches. The CDR3 contains 15 residues. CDR3 sequence (DNA): TGTGCCAGCAGCTTAAGGCGGGGGGGGGCCGATGAGCAGTTCTTC. As protein: CASSLRRGGADEQFF.

This clone is a singleton in its sample. The rearrangement joins TRBV7-9 to TRBJ2-7; 8 nucleotides line up with TRBD1. The length of the CDR3 is 16 residues. Trimming took 2 bases from V and 3 from J; bases not matched to a gene: 9. CDR1 and CDR2 from the germline V gene are SEHNR and FQNEAQ (reference sequence). The CDR3 region is CASSLQGQGQVYEQYF. In DNA form, the CDR3 reads TGTGCCAGCAGCTTACAAGGACAGGGACAGGTCTACGAGCAGTACTTC.

This rearrangement joins TRBV5-1 to TRBJ2-3; 7 bases match TRBD1. Germline V gene sequence: CDR1 SGHRS, CDR2 YFSETQ. The CDR3 extends over 16 amino acids. The V and J ends lost 0 bases and 1 base, in that order; junction bases with no gene match: 5. CDR3 protein: CASSLAGGYGTDTQYF. CDR3 in DNA: TGCGCCAGCAGCTTGGCAGGGGGTTATGGCACAGATACGCAGTATTTT.

About this clone itself: Other DNA sequences in this sample translate to the same CDR3. The J gene is TRBJ2-7, the V gene TRBV6-1; D is unresolved. The CDR3 is 11 residues long. Germline V gene sequence: CDR1 MNHNS, CDR2 SASEGT. V lost 2 bases and J 4 bases, leaving 3 bases between the germline ends. DNA of the CDR3: TGTGCCAGCAGTGAACGGTACGAGCAGTACTTC. Translation: CASSERYEQYF.

The chain joins TRBV6-1 to TRBJ2-5, with 11 positions matching TRBD2. This CDR3 region has 15 residues. Germline trimming cut 5 bases from V and 4 bases from J; bases unmatched to any gene: 6. Germline V gene sequence: CDR1 MNHNS, CDR2 SASEGT. Here the CDR3 reads CASSILAGGRETQYF. CDR3 bases: TGTGCCAGCAGTATCCTAGCGGGGGGCCGAGAGACCCAGTACTTC.